This passage covers 25 T cell receptor beta chains from one sample sequenced in a study of CD8+ T cells in alopecia areata. Treatment denoted: oral pan-JAK inhibitor, 5-10 mg twice daily. cDNA reverse transcribed from extracted RNA served as the sequencing template. Sequencing was performed with immunoSEQ multiplex PCR; in TCRdb, only in-frame clones are kept and a portion is missing. The repertoire has 150,000 to 200,000 clones, roughly 46% of them found once; the top ten carry roughly 9.1%. Sequences were derived from CD8+ T cells sorted from blood, sampled around week 54, from a patient treated with tofacitinib. The receptors derive from a human donor with alopecia areata.

In this sample, this clone turned up a few times. The J gene is TRBJ2-5, the V gene TRBV29-1; no clear D gene. Trimming took off 3 bases at V and 0 bases at J, with 11 bases between the two ends. The CDR3 length is 14 residues. CDR1 and CDR2 (germline): SQVTM, ANQGSEA. In DNA form, the CDR3 reads TGCAGCGTTGAGGGGATCGAATACCAAGAGACCCAGTACTTC. It yields the protein CSVEGIEYQETQYF.

The gene calls are TRBV5-4 and TRBJ1-1, with D perhaps TRBD1 (5 bases). This CDR3 is built from 12 residues. Germline V gene data show CDR1 as SGHNT and CDR2 as YYREEE (reference sequence). V was clipped by 4 bases and J by 11 bases, with 15 bases between them. CDR3 coding DNA: TGTGCCAGCAGCGGGAGAGGGACTATGGCTTTCTTT. Protein: CASSGRGTMAFF. Full variable domain (outside the CDR3, taken from reference TRBV5-4 and TRBJ1-1): ETGVTQSPTHLIKTRGQQVTLRCSSQSGHNTVSWYQQALGQGPQFIFQYYREEENGRGNFPPRFSGLQFPNYSSELNVNALELDDSALYLCASSGRGTMAFFGQGTRLTVV.

This clone was counted a single time. The rearrangement joins TRBV4-2 to TRBJ2-7; no clear D. V was cut by 4 bases and J by 3 bases, with 10 bases left in between. The CDR3 consists of 13 residues. CDR1 and CDR2 (germline): LGHNA, YNFKEQ. The CDR3 loop reads CASSPTYDYEQYF. Written as DNA, the CDR3 is TGTGCCAGCAGCCCAACGTATGACTACGAGCAGTACTTC.

Only a few counts were recorded for this clone. J is TRBJ2-1 and V is TRBV5-1, with 12 bases lining up with TRBD2. Germline trimming cut 0 bases from V and 6 bases from J; bases unmatched to any gene: 10. The CDR3 has 18 residues. Germline-derived CDR1 and CDR2 are SGHRS and YFSETQ. The CDR3 sequence is CASSLAVASGGAGNEQFF. The CDR3 bases are TGCGCCAGCAGCTTGGCAGTGGCTAGCGGGGGGGCTGGCAATGAGCAGTTCTTC. The full variable domain, rest sourced from reference TRBV5-1 and TRBJ2-1, is KAGVTQTPRYLIKTRGQQVTLSCSPISGHRSVSWYQQTPGQGLQFLFEYFSETQRNKGNFPGRFSGRQFSNSRSEMNVSTLELGDSALYLCASSLAVASGGAGNEQFFGPGTRLTVL.

The chain links TRBV13 to TRBJ2-7; D possibly corresponds to TRBD2 (5 bases). Trimming cost V 3 bases and J 2 bases, with 8 bases left between them. The CDR3 has 13 amino acids. Germline lookup yields CDR1 PRHDT and CDR2 FYEKMQ (reference sequence). The DNA for the CDR3 is TGTGCCAGCAGCTTCGCCGGGGCCTACGAGCAGTACTTC. Translated: CASSFAGAYEQYF.

The chain's CDR3 is CSVKDDRGWGYTF. In DNA form, the CDR3 reads TGCAGCGTTAAGGACGACAGGGGCTGGGGCTACACCTTC. The V and J genes are TRBV29-1 and TRBJ1-2, with 8 nucleotides matching TRBD1. V gave up 5 bases and J gave up 8 bases; unmatched junction bases: 10. CDR1 is SQVTM and CDR2 is ANQGSEA in the germline V gene. There are 13 residues in the CDR3.

The chain couples TRBV9 to TRBJ1-3, with D possibly TRBD1 on 5 matching bases. V shed 4 bases and J shed 3 bases, with 11 bases lying between them. The germline CDR1 and CDR2 sequences are SGDLS and YYNGEE. This CDR3 is built from 14 residues. The CDR3 DNA reads TGTGCCAGCAGCCCGGAGGGGTATGGAAACACCATATATTTT. It specifies CASSPEGYGNTIYF.

Details on this clone: Its ends do not fully match the called genes, so a read error is possible. V and J are TRBV7-8 and TRBJ2-7; D not certain. This CDR3 region has 11 residues. Germline V gene lookup returns CDR1 SGHVS and CDR2 FQNEAQ. The DNA of the CDR3 is TGCGCCAGCAGCCACGGCTACGAGCAGTACTTC. Protein: CASSHGYEQYF.

The V call is TRBV7-2, the J call TRBJ2-1, with 11 bases aligning to TRBD2. Germline CDR1 SGHTA, CDR2 FQGNSA. The CDR3 has 15 amino acids. The V gene end was trimmed by 7 bases and the J gene end by 5 bases; junction bases not matched to a gene: 7. The CDR3 is CASNFSGGVHNEQFF. CDR3 nucleotide sequence: TGTGCCAGCAACTTTAGCGGGGGGGTACACAATGAGCAGTTCTTC.

This clone was counted once. The rearrangement links TRBV25-1 to TRBJ1-3; perhaps TRBD1 as D (5 bases). V was clipped by 5 bases and J by 0 bases, with 8 bases between them. The CDR3 sequence is 14 residues long. Per germline, CDR1 MGHDK and CDR2 SYGVNS. The CDR3 is CASSFGTSGNTIYF. CDR3 coding DNA: TGTGCCAGCAGTTTCGGGACCTCTGGAAACACCATATATTTT.

This clone was seen a few times. V gene TRBV7-2 combines with J gene TRBJ2-1; the D gene is possibly TRBD2 (6 bases). CDR1 and CDR2 (germline): SGHTA, FQGNSA. CDR3 length: 15 residues. V gave up 5 bases and J gave up 4 bases, with 15 bases separating them. CDR3 sequence: CASSAAGTVYNEQFF. In DNA, the CDR3 is TGTGCCAGCAGCGCAGCCGGGACTGTATACAATGAGCAGTTCTTC.

The rearrangement joins TRBV13 to TRBJ1-2; D is unresolved. The V gene lost 5 bases and the J gene lost 7 bases, with 17 bases spanning the gap. CDR3 size: 14 residues. The germline CDR1 and CDR2 sequences are PRHDT and FYEKMQ (reference sequence). The DNA for the CDR3 is TGTGCCAGCAGCCCGAGTACCGAACGAGGTGGCTACACCTTC. It yields the protein CASSPSTERGGYTF.

The rearrangement uses TRBV5-1 and TRBJ1-1, with D maybe TRBD1 (5 bases). The germline CDR1 and CDR2 sequences are SGHRS and YFSETQ. Trimming cost V 5 bases and J 3 bases, with 14 bases left between them. The CDR3 is 14 amino acids. CDR3 sequence reads: CASRDPWGDTEAFF. Written as DNA, the CDR3 is TGCGCCAGCAGGGACCCCTGGGGGGACACTGAAGCTTTCTTT.

This clone was seen only a few times. This chain uses TRBV4-3 with TRBJ2-1, with 8 bases lining up with TRBD1. From germline, CDR1 is LGHNA and CDR2 YSLEER. V gave up 3 bases and J gave up 8 bases; unmatched junction bases: 3. The CDR3 runs 13 residues. The CDR3 sequence is CASSQDRVYEQFF. CDR3 nucleotides: TGCGCCAGCAGCCAGGACAGGGTCTATGAGCAGTTCTTC.

This clone appeared a single time. The chain has TRBV11-2 and TRBJ1-5, with unresolved D. This CDR3 comprises 14 residues. The germline V gene encodes CDR1 SGHAT and CDR2 FQNNGV. The ends were cut back, 1 base at V and 10 bases at J, with 14 bases in the middle. In nucleotides, the CDR3 is TGTGCCAGCAGCTTAGTCGGGCAGCTTGAACCCCAGCATTTT. This sequence encodes CASSLVGQLEPQHF. Full variable domain (rest looked up from reference TRBV11-2 and TRBJ1-5): EAGVAQSPRYKIIEKRQSVAFWCNPISGHATLYWYQQILGQGPKLLIQFQNNGVVDDSQLPKDRFSAERLKGVDSTLKIQPAKLEDSAVYLCASSLVGQLEPQHFGDGTRLSIL.

The rearrangement joins TRBV30 to TRBJ1-6; 7 bases line up with TRBD1. The length of the CDR3 is 16 residues. Germline CDR1 GTSNPN, CDR2 SVGIG (reference sequence). After removal of 0 bases from V and 4 bases from J, the junction contained 6 bases not matched to a gene. The DNA for the CDR3 is TGTGCCTGGAGTGTTAAGGGCAGGGGGTATAATTCACCCCTCCACTTT. Translation gives CAWSVKGRGYNSPLHF.

The V gene is TRBV10-2, the J gene TRBJ1-2; D call uncertain. This CDR3 has 15 residues. The germline gives CDR1 WSHSY, CDR2 SAAADI. Trimming left V 3 bases short and J 2 bases short, with 13 bases between. Here the CDR3 DNA reads TGCGCCAGCAGTGACGTCCTGGAGGGAAACTATGGCTACACCTTC. Translating gives CASSDVLEGNYGYTF.

The rearrangement links TRBV27 to TRBJ2-7; D uncertain. With 10 bases removed from V and 2 bases from J, the gap between germline ends came to 9 bases. The CDR3 has 11 amino acids. CDR1 and CDR2 from the germline V gene are MNHEY and SMNVEV (reference sequence). CDR3 region: CATGPTYEQYF. CDR3 DNA: TGTGCCACGGGCCCCACCTACGAGCAGTACTTC.

V is TRBV23-1 and J is TRBJ1-5; TRBD1 matches at 11 bases. Being an ORF, TRBV23-1 has a function that is uncertain. The ends lost 3 bases at V and 6 bases at J; junction bases unmatched: 10. This CDR3 spans 17 amino acids. The CDR3 coding sequence is TGCGCCAGCAGTCAGTCATCCGGGACAGGGGGATTTCAGCCCCAGCATTTT. It translates to CASSQSSGTGGFQPQHF.

This clone was recorded a few times. The chain joins TRBV4-2 to TRBJ1-2, with TRBD1 matching 9 bases. The V gene's germline CDR1 is LGHNA and CDR2 YNFKEQ. V gave up 0 bases and J gave up 4 bases; unmatched junction bases: 9. The CDR3 covers 17 residues. The CDR3 nucleotides are TGTGCCAGCAGCCAAGATCGGGGGACAGGGTTACTCTATGGCTACACCTTC. It yields the protein CASSQDRGTGLLYGYTF.

The genes are TRBV19 and TRBJ2-1, with a possible D match to TRBD2 (6 bases). This CDR3 contains 12 residues. The V end was cut by 2 bases, the J end by 10 bases, with 9 bases between. CDR1 is LNHDA, CDR2 SQIVND, per germline (reference sequence). DNA for the CDR3: TGTGCCAGTAGTATATACGGGGGAGAGCAGTTCTTC. It specifies CASSIYGGEQFF.

This chain connects TRBV7-9 to TRBJ1-2; D is unresolved. Germline V gene lookup returns CDR1 SEHNR and CDR2 FQNEAQ (reference sequence). Trimming cost V 0 bases and J 5 bases, with 10 bases left between them. This CDR3 contains 14 residues. This chain's CDR3 is CASSLAAEKYGYTF. DNA of the CDR3: TGTGCCAGCAGCTTAGCGGCGGAGAAATATGGCTACACCTTC.

V and J are TRBV4-3 and TRBJ1-1; D is unclear. Germline loops: CDR1 LGHNA, CDR2 YSLEER. The CDR3 covers 14 residues. Trimming pared 3 bases from V and 6 bases from J, leaving 14 bases between. DNA for the CDR3: TGCGCCAGCAGCCATGAATTAAAGAGGGCTGAAGCTTTCTTT. Protein: CASSHELKRAEAFF.

Of note for this clone: This specimen includes other DNA sequences encoding the same CDR3. The rearrangement uses TRBV9 and TRBJ2-2, with D unclear. CDR3 length equals 14 residues. Trimming cost V 0 bases and J 1 base, with 4 bases left between them. The germline V gene encodes CDR1 SGDLS and CDR2 YYNGEE. The CDR3 protein is CASSVGGNTGELFF. DNA of the CDR3: TGTGCCAGCAGCGTAGGGGGGAACACCGGGGAGCTGTTTTTT.

Only a few counts were recorded for this clone. The rearrangement uses TRBV11-2 and TRBJ1-1; D gene unclear. CDR3 length: 14 residues. The V end was cut by 5 bases, the J end by 5 bases, with 15 bases between. Per germline, CDR1 SGHAT and CDR2 FQNNGV. Written as DNA, the CDR3 is TGTGCCAGCAGCCTGGGGATATTGGGGACTGAAGCTTTCTTT. Translation: CASSLGILGTEAFF.